The 2 T cell receptor beta chains below all came from one sample that was sequenced in a study of blood T cell repertoires in COVID-19 (dated by TCRdb to the early 2020s). The library was built by means of the immunoSEQ multiplex PCR assay. TCRdb took over this immuneACCESS table, retaining in-frame rearrangements with V and J assigned. Such tables are incomplete; in checked studies, under half of the missing clones stem from an unresolved V gene, and the remainder is unexplained. This sample has around 290,000 clones in its table, and more than 70% of those were observed once. 6.5% to 9.5% of the sample lies in the top ten. The sample taken for sequencing was peripheral blood. These receptors came from a woman between 45 and 60 years old who had recovered from COVID-19.

V gene TRBV11-2 combines with J gene TRBJ1-1, with D maybe TRBD1 (6 bases). The CDR3 sequence is 16 residues long. Trimming removed 3 bases from V and 5 bases from J, with 19 bases in between. Germline V gives CDR1 SGHAT, CDR2 FQNNGV. The CDR3 DNA reads TGTGCCAGCAGCTTTGGTAGAGGGGAGGGGGATACTGAAGCTTTCTTT. It yields the protein CASSFGRGEGDTEAFF. Full variable domain (remainder filled in from reference TRBV11-2 and TRBJ1-1): EAGVAQSPRYKIIEKRQSVAFWCNPISGHATLYWYQQILGQGPKLLIQFQNNGVVDDSQLPKDRFSAERLKGVDSTLKIQPAKLEDSAVYLCASSFGRGEGDTEAFFGQGTRLTVV.

The genes are TRBV7-8 and TRBJ1-6, with TRBD1 as a possible D gene (5 bases). V was pared by 5 bases and J by 4 bases, with 12 bases between. Germline V gene sequence: CDR1 SGHVS, CDR2 FQNEAQ. This CDR3 spans 15 amino acids. As DNA, the CDR3 is TGTGCCAGCAGCCCCATACGGGGGTATAATTCACCCCTCCACTTT. It codes for CASSPIRGYNSPLHF. Based on the CDR3 plus reference TRBV7-8 and TRBJ1-6, the full variable domain is GAGVSQSPRYKVAKRGQDVALRCDPISGHVSLFWYQQALGQGPEFLTYFQNEAQLDKSGLPSDRFFAERPEGSVSTLKIQRTQQEDSAVYLCASSPIRGYNSPLHFGNGTRLTVT.